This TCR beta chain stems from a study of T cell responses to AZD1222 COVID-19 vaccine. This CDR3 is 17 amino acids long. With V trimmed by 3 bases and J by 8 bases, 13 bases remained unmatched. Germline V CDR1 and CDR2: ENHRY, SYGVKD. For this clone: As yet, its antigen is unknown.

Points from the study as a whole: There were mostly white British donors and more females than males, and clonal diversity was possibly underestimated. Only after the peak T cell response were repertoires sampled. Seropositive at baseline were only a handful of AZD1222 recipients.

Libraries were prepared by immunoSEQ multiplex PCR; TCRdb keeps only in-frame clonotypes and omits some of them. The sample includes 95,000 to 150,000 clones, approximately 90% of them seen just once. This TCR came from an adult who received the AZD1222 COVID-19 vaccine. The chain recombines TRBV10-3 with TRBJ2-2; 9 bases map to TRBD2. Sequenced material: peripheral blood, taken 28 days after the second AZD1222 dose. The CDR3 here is CAISEPSGTSLSGELFF. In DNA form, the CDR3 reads TGTGCCATCAGTGAACCTAGCGGGACTAGTCTGTCTGGGGAGCTGTTTTTT.